Listed below are T cell receptor beta chains from one sample, sequenced in a study of blood T cell repertoires in COVID-19. The data were produced by immunoSEQ multiplex PCR, yet TCRdb's version contains in-frame clones alone and is incomplete. The sample gives hundreds of thousands of clones, almost 85% of which show up once; less than 6.5% is in the top ten. The material sequenced was peripheral blood. The source of these receptors is a man aged 50-59 years with active or convalescent COVID-19. Both conserved end residues are part of each CDR3. The D gene is left open where the match is weak. Clone size is given for some rows only: seen once, a few or many times, or a class if the clone is expanded.

V gene	D gene	CDR3 length	clone size	J gene	CDR3 DNA	CDR3 protein
TRBV3-1/TRBV3-2	TRBD1	15	.	TRBJ2-7	TGTGCCAGCAGCCCACAGGGGGCCCCGTCCTACGAGCAGTACTTC	CASSPQGAPSYEQYF
TRBV4-2	TRBD1	16	few	TRBJ1-3	TGTGCCAGCAGCCCACTGGACAGGGGGGCTGGAAACACCATATATTTT	CASSPLDRGAGNTIYF
TRBV10-2	.	14	.	TRBJ1-1	TGCGCCAGCAGGGACGGACAGCTGAACACTGAAGCTTTCTTT	CASRDGQLNTEAFF
TRBV10-3	.	13	.	TRBJ1-6	TGTGCCATCAATGCAAACAGGGATTCACCCCTCCACTTT	CAINANRDSPLHF
TRBV5-1	.	15	.	TRBJ2-1	TGCGCCAGCAGCTCGACAGGCAGCTCCTACAATGAGCAGTTCTTC	CASSSTGSSYNEQFF
TRBV5-1	TRBD1	15	.	TRBJ1-5	TGCGCCAGCAGCTTGTCGGGACAGGGGAATCAGCCCCAGCATTTT	CASSLSGQGNQPQHF
TRBV28	.	14	.	TRBJ1-5	TGTGCCAGCAGTCCGAGACAGCGAAATCAGCCCCAGCATTTT	CASSPRQRNQPQHF
TRBV19	TRBD1	14	.	TRBJ1-5	TGTGCCAGTACCGGGACAGGGGTCAATCAGCCCCAGCATTTT	CASTGTGVNQPQHF
TRBV19	.	13	.	TRBJ2-2	TGTGCCAGTACCCCCCACGGCACCGGGGAGCTGTTTTTT	CASTPHGTGELFF
TRBV5-1	TRBD2	13	.	TRBJ2-1	TGCGCCAGCAGGGTACTAGCGGGCAATGAGCAGTTCTTC	CASRVLAGNEQFF
TRBV9	TRBD2	17	.	TRBJ2-1	TGTGCCAGCAGCGTAGCTGGCGCGCGGGAGGGCCCGAATGAGCAGTTCTTC	CASSVAGAREGPNEQFF
TRBV27	.	13	few	TRBJ1-1	TGTGCCAGCAGTTTGGTAGGTAGACCGGAGGCTTTCTTT	CASSLVGRPEAFF